This T cell receptor (beta chain) was recovered during a study of cytomegalovirus exposure and HLA in healthy donors. Regarding the study as a whole: Cytomegalovirus association was listed for about 180 TCR beta chains. Per published reports, the classifier diagnosed cytomegalovirus status with high specificity and sensitivity. In vitro checks showed that a few CMV-associated chains really do target CMV antigens.

The data were produced by immunoSEQ multiplex PCR, yet TCRdb's version contains in-frame clones alone and is incomplete. The table includes some 240,000 clones, around nine tenths detected once. While the first cohort had over 650 subjects, the donors belonged to the separate validation cohort of roughly 130 subjects. This clone was recorded only once. Its specificity is unknown. The CDR3 has 13 amino acids. Trimming removed 3 bases from V and 9 bases from J; junction bases left unmatched: 5. Germline lookup yields CDR1 GTSNPN and CDR2 SVGIG (reference sequence). The chain recombines TRBV30 with TRBJ2-2; 9 bases agree with TRBD1. The specimen was PBMCs. This sequence was found in a woman aged 18 to 35 in good health and CMV-seropositive. The CDR3 loop is CAWSTDRGWELFF. Written as DNA, the CDR3 is TGTGCCTGGAGCACGGACAGGGGTTGGGAGCTGTTTTTT.